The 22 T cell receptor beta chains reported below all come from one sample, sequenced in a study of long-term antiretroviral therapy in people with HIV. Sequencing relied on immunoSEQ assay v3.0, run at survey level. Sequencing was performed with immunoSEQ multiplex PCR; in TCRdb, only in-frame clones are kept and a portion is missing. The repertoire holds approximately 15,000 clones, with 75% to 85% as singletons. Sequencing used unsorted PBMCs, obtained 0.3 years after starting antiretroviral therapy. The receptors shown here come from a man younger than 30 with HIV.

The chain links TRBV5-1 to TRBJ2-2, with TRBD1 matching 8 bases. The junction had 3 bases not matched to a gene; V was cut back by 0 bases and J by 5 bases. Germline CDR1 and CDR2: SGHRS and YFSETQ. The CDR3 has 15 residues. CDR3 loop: CASSLETGGTGELFF. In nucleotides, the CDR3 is TGCGCCAGCAGCTTGGAAACAGGGGGTACCGGGGAGCTGTTTTTT.

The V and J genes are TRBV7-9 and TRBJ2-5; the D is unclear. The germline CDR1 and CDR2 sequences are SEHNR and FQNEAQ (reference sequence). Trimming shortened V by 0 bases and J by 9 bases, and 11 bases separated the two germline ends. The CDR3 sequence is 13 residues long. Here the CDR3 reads CASSLALRAPQYF. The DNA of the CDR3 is TGTGCCAGCAGCTTAGCGCTGCGTGCCCCCCAGTACTTC.

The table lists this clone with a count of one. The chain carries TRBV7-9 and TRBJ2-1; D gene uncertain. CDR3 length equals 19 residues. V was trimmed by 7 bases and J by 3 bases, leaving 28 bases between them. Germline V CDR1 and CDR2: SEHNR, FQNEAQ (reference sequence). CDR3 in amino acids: CASNPVPRHKWEFYNEQFF. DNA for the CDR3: TGTGCCAGCAACCCAGTGCCCCGCCATAAATGGGAATTCTACAATGAGCAGTTCTTC.

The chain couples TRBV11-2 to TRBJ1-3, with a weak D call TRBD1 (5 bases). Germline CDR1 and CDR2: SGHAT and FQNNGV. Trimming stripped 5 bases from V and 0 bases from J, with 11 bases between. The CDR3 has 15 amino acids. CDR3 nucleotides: TGTGCCAGCAGCGAGGGGCTAAACTCTGGAAACACCATATATTTT. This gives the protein CASSEGLNSGNTIYF. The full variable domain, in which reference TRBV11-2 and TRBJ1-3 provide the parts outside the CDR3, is EAGVAQSPRYKIIEKRQSVAFWCNPISGHATLYWYQQILGQGPKLLIQFQNNGVVDDSQLPKDRFSAERLKGVDSTLKIQPAKLEDSAVYLCASSEGLNSGNTIYFGEGSWLTVV.

The CDR3, as DNA: TGTGCCAGCAGGTACAATGAGCAGTTCTTC. Translation: CASRYNEQFF. V is TRBV2 and J is TRBJ2-1; no clear D. The germline CDR1 and CDR2 sequences are SNHLY and FYNNEI. CDR3 size: 10 residues. V was pared by 6 bases and J by 4 bases, with 1 base between.

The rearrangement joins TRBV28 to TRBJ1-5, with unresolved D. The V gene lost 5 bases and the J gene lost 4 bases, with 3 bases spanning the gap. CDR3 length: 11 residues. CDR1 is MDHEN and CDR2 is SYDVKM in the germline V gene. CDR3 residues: CASSRNQPQHF. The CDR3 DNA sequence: TGTGCCAGCAGTAGGAATCAGCCCCAGCATTTT.

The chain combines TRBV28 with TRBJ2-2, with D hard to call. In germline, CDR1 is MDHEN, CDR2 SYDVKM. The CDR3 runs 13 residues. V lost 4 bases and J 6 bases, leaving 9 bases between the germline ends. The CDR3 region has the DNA TGTGCCAGCAGTTGGCCTCTGCCCGGGGAGCTGTTTTTT. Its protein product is CASSWPLPGELFF.

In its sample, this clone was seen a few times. As DNA, the CDR3 is TGTGCCAGCAGCTTCCATTATAGTGGGACAGGGTTGACCGGGGAGCTGTTTTTT. Protein sequence: CASSFHYSGTGLTGELFF. This chain connects TRBV7-3 to TRBJ2-2, with 9 bases aligning to TRBD1. The CDR3 totals 18 residues. In germline, CDR1 is SGHTA, CDR2 FQGTGA. V lost 3 bases to trimming and J lost 5 bases; unmatched junction nucleotides: 13.

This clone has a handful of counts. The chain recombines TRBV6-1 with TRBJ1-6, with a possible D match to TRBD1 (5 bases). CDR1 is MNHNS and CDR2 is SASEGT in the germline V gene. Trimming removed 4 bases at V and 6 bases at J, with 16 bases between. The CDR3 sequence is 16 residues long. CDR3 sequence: CASSGGAGWPNSPLHF. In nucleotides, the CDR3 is TGTGCCAGCAGTGGGGGTGCAGGGTGGCCTAATTCACCCCTCCACTTT.

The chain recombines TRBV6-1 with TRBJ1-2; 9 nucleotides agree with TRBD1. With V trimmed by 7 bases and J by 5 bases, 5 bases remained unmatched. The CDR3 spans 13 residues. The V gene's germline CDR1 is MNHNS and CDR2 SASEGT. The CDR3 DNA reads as TGTGCCAGCAATATCGGGACAGGGTATGGCTACACCTTC. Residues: CASNIGTGYGYTF.

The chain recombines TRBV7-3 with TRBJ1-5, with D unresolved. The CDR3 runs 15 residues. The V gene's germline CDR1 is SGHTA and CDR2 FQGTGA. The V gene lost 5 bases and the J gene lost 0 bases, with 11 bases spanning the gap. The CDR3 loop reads CASSPDGHSNQPQHF. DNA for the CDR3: TGTGCCAGCAGCCCCGACGGCCATAGCAATCAGCCCCAGCATTTT.

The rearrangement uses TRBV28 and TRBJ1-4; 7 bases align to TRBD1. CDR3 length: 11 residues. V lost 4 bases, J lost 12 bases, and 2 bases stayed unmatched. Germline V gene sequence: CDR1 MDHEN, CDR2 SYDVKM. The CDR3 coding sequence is TGTGCCAGCAGTTCTACAGGGGAACTGTTTTTT. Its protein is CASSSTGELFF.

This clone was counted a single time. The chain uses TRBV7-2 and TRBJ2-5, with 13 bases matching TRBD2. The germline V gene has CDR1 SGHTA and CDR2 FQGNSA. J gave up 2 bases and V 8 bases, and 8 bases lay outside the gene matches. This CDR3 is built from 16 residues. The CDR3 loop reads CASVGGLAGPQETQYF. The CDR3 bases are TGTGCCAGCGTTGGGGGACTAGCGGGGCCTCAAGAGACCCAGTACTTC.

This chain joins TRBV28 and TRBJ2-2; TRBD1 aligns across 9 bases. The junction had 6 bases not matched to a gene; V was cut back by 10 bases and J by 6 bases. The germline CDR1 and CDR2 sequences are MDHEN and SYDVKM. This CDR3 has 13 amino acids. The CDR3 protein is CATRTGEAGELFF. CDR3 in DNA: TGTGCCACCAGGACAGGGGAAGCCGGGGAGCTGTTTTTT.

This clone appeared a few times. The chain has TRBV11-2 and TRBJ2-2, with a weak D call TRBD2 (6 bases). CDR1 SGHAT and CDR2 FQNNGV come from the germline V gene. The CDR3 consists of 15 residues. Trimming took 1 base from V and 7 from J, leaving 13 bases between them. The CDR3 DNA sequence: TGTGCCAGCAGCTTAGGGAGGGGTACGGGCGGGGAGCTGTTTTTT. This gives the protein CASSLGRGTGGELFF.

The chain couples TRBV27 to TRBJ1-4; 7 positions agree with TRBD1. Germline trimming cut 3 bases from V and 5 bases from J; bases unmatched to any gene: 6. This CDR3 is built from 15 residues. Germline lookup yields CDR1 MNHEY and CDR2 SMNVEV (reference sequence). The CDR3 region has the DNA TGTGCCAGCAGTTTTAAAGGGACAGCGAATGAAAAACTGTTTTTT. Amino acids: CASSFKGTANEKLFF.

Written as DNA, the CDR3 is TGTGCCAGCAGCTTAGCGTCCTCTGGCGGACAGGGGTACGAGCAGTACTTC. Residues: CASSLASSGGQGYEQYF. The genes are TRBV7-8 and TRBJ2-7; 9 nucleotides align to TRBD1. This CDR3 is 17 amino acids long. Germline CDR1 is SGHVS and CDR2 is FQNEAQ. V gave up 0 bases and J gave up 4 bases; unmatched junction bases: 10.

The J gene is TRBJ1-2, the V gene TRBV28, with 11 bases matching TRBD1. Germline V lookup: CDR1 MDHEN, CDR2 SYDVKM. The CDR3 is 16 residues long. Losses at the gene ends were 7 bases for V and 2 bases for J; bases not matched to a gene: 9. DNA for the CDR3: TGTGCCAGCATTGGACAGGGGGCTATGGTAAACTATGGCTACACCTTC. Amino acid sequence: CASIGQGAMVNYGYTF.

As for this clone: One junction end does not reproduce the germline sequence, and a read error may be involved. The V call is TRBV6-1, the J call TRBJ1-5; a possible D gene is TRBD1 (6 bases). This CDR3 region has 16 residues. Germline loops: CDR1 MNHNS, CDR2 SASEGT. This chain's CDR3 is CASREGGLLSNQPQHF. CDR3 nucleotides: TGTGCCAGCAGAGAAGGGGGGTTACTTAGCAATCAGCCCCAGCATTTT.

CDR3 DNA sequence: TGCAGTCCCAACAGTCCCACTGAAGCTTTCTTT. Translated: CSPNSPTEAFF. The chain uses TRBV20-1 and TRBJ1-1; D gene ambiguous. Trimming took off 8 bases at V and 4 bases at J, with 11 bases between the two ends. The germline V gene encodes CDR1 DFQATT and CDR2 SNEGSKA (reference sequence). The CDR3 consists of 11 residues.

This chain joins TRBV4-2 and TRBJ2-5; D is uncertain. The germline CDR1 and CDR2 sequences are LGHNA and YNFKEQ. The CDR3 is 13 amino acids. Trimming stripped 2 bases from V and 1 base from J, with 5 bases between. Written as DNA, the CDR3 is TGTGCCAGCAGCCAAAGGCCCCAAGAGACCCAGTACTTC. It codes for CASSQRPQETQYF.

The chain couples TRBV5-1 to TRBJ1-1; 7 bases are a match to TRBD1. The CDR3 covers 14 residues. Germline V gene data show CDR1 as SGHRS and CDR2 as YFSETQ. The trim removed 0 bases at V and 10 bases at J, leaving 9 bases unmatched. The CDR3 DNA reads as TGCGCCAGCAGCTTGGGGGGGGAGGACAGGAGAGCTTTCTTT. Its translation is CASSLGGEDRRAFF.